Below are 27 T cell receptor beta chains sequenced from a single sample in a study of blood T cells in healthy people across ages. A second roughly 6 to 11 cycle PCR used barcoded and J-beta primers. TCRdb recomputed calls from the 5' RACE reads with MiXCR, one row per CDR3 protein. Found here are about 1.8 million distinct CDR3 sequences, about 49% of them singletons; the top ten hold about 2.1%. Sequencing was performed on blood. These receptors were taken from a woman between 35 and 50 years old in good health.

The CDR3 DNA follows: TGTGCCAGCAGTGTGATACCTTCAGGGGGACGAGGCTACACCTTC. Its protein is CASSVIPSGGRGYTF. The chain is built from TRBV2 and TRBJ1-2; 7 bases line up with TRBD1. Looked up from germline, CDR1 is SNHLY and CDR2 is FYNNEI. V was pared by 4 bases and J by 8 bases, with 13 bases of the junction left unmatched. This CDR3 is 15 amino acids long.

The gene calls are TRBV7-2 and TRBJ2-3; 7 bases agree with TRBD2. Trimming removed 7 bases from V and 11 bases from J; junction bases left unmatched: 12. This CDR3 is 13 amino acids long. Germline V lookup: CDR1 SGHTA, CDR2 FQGNSA. The CDR3 is CASNCGGKTVQYF. The DNA for the CDR3 is TGTGCCAGCAACTGCGGGGGAAAAACCGTGCAGTATTTT. Complete variable domain (other parts from reference TRBV7-2 and TRBJ2-3): GAGVSQSPSNKVTEKGKDVELRCDPISGHTALYWYRQSLGQGLEFLIYFQGNSAPDKSGLPSDRFSAERTGGSVSTLTIQRTQQEDSAVYLCASNCGGKTVQYFGPGTRLTVL.

This clonotype was detected ten times or more. The chain uses TRBV6-5 and TRBJ2-2; 10 bases agree with TRBD1. The CDR3 has 15 residues. Per the germline V gene, CDR1 is MNHEY and CDR2 is SVGAGI. Losses at the gene ends were 6 bases for V and 3 bases for J; bases not matched to a gene: 4. The CDR3 DNA reads TGTGCCAGCAGCCCTGGGACAGGGGACACCGGGGAGCTGTTTTTT. Protein: CASSPGTGDTGELFF.

The chain combines TRBV5-1 with TRBJ2-7; D unresolved. Germline CDR1 and CDR2: SGHRS and YFSETQ. The CDR3 totals 15 residues. V shed 4 bases and J shed 2 bases, with 16 bases lying between them. The CDR3 region has the DNA TGCGCCAGCAGCCCTCGCCTTAAGGATCCCTACGAGCAGTACTTC. Protein sequence: CASSPRLKDPYEQYF.

This clonotype has only a few counts. This chain connects TRBV5-1 to TRBJ2-7, with D possibly matching TRBD1 (7 bases). In germline, CDR1 is SGHRS, CDR2 YFSETQ. Trimming took 5 bases from V and 1 from J, leaving 19 bases between them. CDR3 length equals 16 residues. Here the CDR3 DNA reads TGCGCCAGCAGTTCCCGCCGGGGGACAGAGTCCTACGAGCAGTACTTC. This translates into CASSSRRGTESYEQYF. The complete variable domain, with remaining parts taken from reference TRBV5-1 and TRBJ2-7, reads KAGVTQTPRYLIKTRGQQVTLSCSPISGHRSVSWYQQTPGQGLQFLFEYFSETQRNKGNFPGRFSGRQFSNSRSEMNVSTLELGDSALYLCASSSRRGTESYEQYFGPGTRLTVT.

V is TRBV4-1 and J is TRBJ2-1; TRBD2 matches 10 bases. The CDR3 contains 17 residues. V was pared by 0 bases and J by 8 bases, with 10 bases of the junction left unmatched. The V gene's germline CDR1 is MGHRA and CDR2 YSYEKL. The DNA for the CDR3 is TGCGCCAGCAGCCAAGATGGTAGGCAGCGGGGGGGTGATGAGCAGTTCTTC. Protein product: CASSQDGRQRGGDEQFF.

This clonotype was seen a few times. J is TRBJ2-7 and V is TRBV5-1, with D possibly matching TRBD2 (7 bases). CDR1 and CDR2 (germline): SGHRS, YFSETQ. CDR3 length: 15 amino acids. Trimming pared 1 base from V and 2 bases from J, leaving 13 bases between. In nucleotides, the CDR3 is TGCGCCAGCAGCTTGAGAGGGGGGGGTACCTACGAGCAGTACTTC. Protein: CASSLRGGGTYEQYF.

This clonotype came up once. This chain links TRBV6-2 or TRBV6-3 with TRBJ2-5; TRBD2 agrees at 7 bases. CDR3 size: 16 residues. The junction had 9 bases not matched to a gene; V was cut back by 5 bases and J by 0 bases. CDR1 is MNHEY, CDR2 SVGEGT, per germline. The CDR3 reads CASSSNLAADQETQYF. CDR3 nucleotide sequence: TGTGCCAGCAGTAGCAATCTAGCGGCCGACCAAGAGACCCAGTACTTC.

This chain connects TRBV5-1 to TRBJ1-1, with D unclear. The CDR3 covers 14 residues. V lost 0 bases, J lost 3 bases, and 9 bases lay in between. From germline, CDR1 is SGHRS and CDR2 YFSETQ. CDR3: CASSLARADTEAFF. The DNA of the CDR3 is TGCGCCAGCAGCTTGGCTCGGGCAGACACTGAAGCTTTCTTT. Full variable domain (outside the CDR3, taken from reference TRBV5-1 and TRBJ1-1): KAGVTQTPRYLIKTRGQQVTLSCSPISGHRSVSWYQQTPGQGLQFLFEYFSETQRNKGNFPGRFSGRQFSNSRSEMNVSTLELGDSALYLCASSLARADTEAFFGQGTRLTVV.

The rearrangement joins TRBV10-1 to TRBJ1-5; D uncertain. Germline lookup yields CDR1 WNHNN and CDR2 SYGVQD (reference sequence). The CDR3 consists of 13 residues. V gave up 7 bases and J gave up 6 bases, with 13 bases separating them. The CDR3 here is CASIPNLLQPQHF. As DNA, the CDR3 is TGCGCCAGCATTCCAAACCTTCTTCAGCCCCAGCATTTT.

This clonotype was observed at least ten times. The CDR3 bases are TGCGCCAGCAGCCAGCAGACAGGAGACCACTACGAGCAGTACTTC. This codes for CASSQQTGDHYEQYF. The chain has TRBV4-3 and TRBJ2-7, with D possibly matching TRBD1 (6 bases). With 3 bases removed from V and 3 bases from J, the gap between germline ends came to 15 bases. The CDR3 length is 15 residues. CDR1 is LGHNA, CDR2 YSLEER, per germline.

The chain joins TRBV3-1 to TRBJ2-5; 9 bases are a match to TRBD2. Germline V gene lookup returns CDR1 LGHDT and CDR2 YNNKEL (reference sequence). Trimming removed 4 bases from V and 2 bases from J; junction bases left unmatched: 14. The CDR3 extends over 18 amino acids. The CDR3 DNA is TGTGCCAGCAGCCCATCCTTGGGGGCGGGGGGGCGACAAGAGACCCAGTACTTC. This translates into CASSPSLGAGGRQETQYF.

The genes are TRBV20-1 and TRBJ1-2, with D tentatively TRBD1 (6 bases). This CDR3 comprises 15 residues. Germline CDR1 reads DFQATT; CDR2 reads SNEGSKA (reference sequence). The V end lost 3 bases, the J end lost 0 bases, and 14 bases lay between the germline ends. DNA of the CDR3: TGCAGTGCTAGCCAGGGGACGGAAGCTAACTATGGCTACACCTTC. This encodes CSASQGTEANYGYTF.

V usage is TRBV10-3 and J usage is TRBJ1-5; D might be TRBD1 (5 bases). This CDR3 is 16 amino acids long. Trimming shortened V by 3 bases and J by 6 bases, and 18 bases separated the two germline ends. Germline loops: CDR1 ENHRY, CDR2 SYGVKD. The CDR3 coding sequence is TGTGCCATCAGTGACCCCGGCGAGCCGGGGGTTCAGCCCCAGCATTTT. As protein: CAISDPGEPGVQPQHF.

The V gene is TRBV6-1, the J gene TRBJ1-2, with D perhaps matching TRBD1 (5 bases). The germline V gene has CDR1 MNHNS and CDR2 SASEGT. Trimming removed 1 base from V and 4 bases from J, with 16 bases in between. The CDR3 has 16 residues. The CDR3 loop is CASSEGLTAMAYGYTF. The DNA of the CDR3 is TGTGCCAGCAGTGAAGGTTTGACAGCGATGGCCTATGGCTACACCTTC.

This clonotype turned up a few times. The chain carries TRBV7-9 and TRBJ1-1, with 8 bases aligning to TRBD1. The CDR3 is made up of 18 amino acids. The V gene's germline CDR1 is SEHNR and CDR2 FQNEAQ (reference sequence). The V gene end was trimmed by 11 bases and the J gene end by 4 bases; junction bases not matched to a gene: 24. Written as DNA, the CDR3 is TGTGCCCTTTCAGGCCCCAGGGGGCAAAATCCAAAGACCACTGAAGCTTTCTTT. Protein product: CALSGPRGQNPKTTEAFF. Based on the CDR3 plus reference TRBV7-9 and TRBJ1-1, the full variable domain is DTGVSQNPRHKITKRGQNVTFRCDPISEHNRLYWYRQTLGQGPEFLTYFQNEAQLEKSRLLSDRFSAERPKGSFSTLEIQRTEQGDSAMYLCALSGPRGQNPKTTEAFFGQGTRLTVV.

A word on this clonotype: This sequence may be a read error, since a much larger clone differs from it by one base. The genes are TRBV4-1 and TRBJ2-1; no definite D call. Germline CDR1 MGHRA, CDR2 YSYEKL. Deletions cut 0 bases from V and 7 bases from J, with 4 bases between. The CDR3 runs 12 residues. This CDR3 reads CASSQERNEQFF. As DNA, the CDR3 is TGCGCCAGCAGCCAAGAGAGGAATGAGCAGTTCTTC.

This clonotype was seen more than once but under ten times. The V gene is TRBV4-1, the J gene TRBJ2-1; D is possibly TRBD2 (5 bases). The J call is in doubt because the DNA end fits TRBJ2-7 better. This CDR3 has 15 amino acids. CDR1 is MGHRA and CDR2 is YSYEKL in the germline V gene. CDR3 DNA: TGCGCCAGCAGCCAAGATCGGGGAATCTACAATGAGCAGTACTTC. It yields the protein CASSQDRGIYNEQYF.

The chain uses TRBV7-2 and TRBJ1-1; D is unclear. The germline V gene has CDR1 SGHTA and CDR2 FQGNSA. The ends were cut back, 1 base at V and 7 bases at J, with 10 bases in the middle. The CDR3 totals 13 residues. This chain's CDR3 is CASSLDYSGEAFF. The CDR3 coding sequence is TGTGCCAGCAGCTTAGATTACAGCGGTGAAGCTTTCTTT.

The CDR3 DNA is TGTGCCAGCAGCCCCGGGAGGGCAGGGTCCTACGAGCAGTACTTC. Translated, it gives CASSPGRAGSYEQYF. J is TRBJ2-7 and V is TRBV7-2; 8 bases map to TRBD2. The V and J ends lost 5 bases and 1 base, in that order; junction bases with no gene match: 7. The CDR3 covers 15 residues. Germline values: CDR1 SGHTA, CDR2 FQGNSA. Full variable domain (outside the CDR3, taken from reference TRBV7-2 and TRBJ2-7): GAGVSQSPSNKVTEKGKDVELRCDPISGHTALYWYRQSLGQGLEFLIYFQGNSAPDKSGLPSDRFSAERTGGSVSTLTIQRTQQEDSAVYLCASSPGRAGSYEQYFGPGTRLTVT.

This sequence joins TRBV20-1 and TRBJ2-1; D is perhaps TRBD2 (6 bases). Trimming took off 2 bases at V and 9 bases at J, with 14 bases between the two ends. Germline CDR1 is DFQATT and CDR2 is SNEGSKA (reference sequence). There are 13 residues in the CDR3. The CDR3 loop reads CSARLGGLAEQFF. Here the CDR3 DNA reads TGCAGTGCTAGACTCGGGGGTCTGGCTGAGCAGTTCTTC.

There are a few counts of this clonotype. The rearrangement uses TRBV6-2 or TRBV6-3 and TRBJ2-3, with D perhaps TRBD2 (5 bases). The V end was cut by 6 bases, the J end by 2 bases, with 15 bases between. This CDR3 contains 15 residues. Germline loops: CDR1 MNHEY, CDR2 SVGEGT. The CDR3 is CASSWLADFTDTQYF. CDR3 in DNA: TGTGCCAGCAGCTGGCTGGCGGACTTCACAGATACGCAGTATTTT.

This clonotype was observed a few times. The chain links TRBV28 to TRBJ2-5, with D maybe TRBD1 (6 bases). This CDR3 contains 15 residues. Germline CDR1 MDHEN, CDR2 SYDVKM. Trimming pared 3 bases from V and 1 base from J, leaving 12 bases between. The CDR3 DNA is TGTGCCAGCAGTTTGATAACAGGGTCCCAAGAGACCCAGTACTTC. The encoded protein is CASSLITGSQETQYF.

This clonotype was seen a handful of times. This rearrangement joins TRBV6-5 to TRBJ2-7; D remains unclear. The CDR3 contains 13 residues. CDR1 and CDR2 (germline): MNHEY, SVGAGI. V lost 5 bases and J 5 bases, leaving 13 bases between the germline ends. The DNA for the CDR3 is TGTGCCAGCAGTCCCTCCCAGAACCACGAGCAGTACTTC. The encoded protein is CASSPSQNHEQYF.

The V call is TRBV18, the J call TRBJ2-7; 7 positions agree with TRBD1. Trimming removed 4 bases from V and 0 bases from J; junction bases left unmatched: 6. The germline V gene has CDR1 KGHSH and CDR2 LQKENI. This CDR3 contains 15 residues. The chain's CDR3 is CASSRAGDSSYEQYF. CDR3 DNA sequence: TGTGCCAGCTCACGTGCCGGGGACAGCTCCTACGAGCAGTACTTC.

The V call is TRBV2, the J call TRBJ2-1; the D gene is possibly TRBD2 (5 bases). This CDR3 has 14 residues. The V end lost 1 base, the J end lost 6 bases, and 10 bases lay between the germline ends. Germline lookup yields CDR1 SNHLY and CDR2 FYNNEI. For the CDR3, the DNA is TGTGCCAGCAGTGAAGGGCTAGCAGGCAATGAGCAGTTCTTC. This gives the protein CASSEGLAGNEQFF.

This clonotype was counted between two and nine times. The chain is built from TRBV3-1 and TRBJ1-5; TRBD1 is a possible D gene (5 bases). Trimming cost V 3 bases and J 3 bases, with 9 bases left between them. Germline assignment: CDR1 LGHDT and CDR2 YNNKEL (reference sequence). This CDR3 spans 14 amino acids. In DNA form, the CDR3 reads TGTGCCAGCAGCCAGGGACGGGTCAATCAGCCCCAGCATTTT. Its protein is CASSQGRVNQPQHF.